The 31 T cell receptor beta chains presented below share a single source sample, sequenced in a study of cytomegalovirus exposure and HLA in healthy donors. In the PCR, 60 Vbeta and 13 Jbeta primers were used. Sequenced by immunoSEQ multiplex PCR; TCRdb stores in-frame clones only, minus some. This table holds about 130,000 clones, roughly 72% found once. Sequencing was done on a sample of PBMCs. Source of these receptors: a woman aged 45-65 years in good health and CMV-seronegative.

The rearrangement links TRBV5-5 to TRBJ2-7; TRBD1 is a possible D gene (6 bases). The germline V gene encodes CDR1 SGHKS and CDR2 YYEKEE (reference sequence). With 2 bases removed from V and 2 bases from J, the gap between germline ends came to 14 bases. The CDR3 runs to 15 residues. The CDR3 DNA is TGTGCCAGCAGCTTTGAGCTGCAGGGGACCTACGAGCAGTACTTC. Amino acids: CASSFELQGTYEQYF.

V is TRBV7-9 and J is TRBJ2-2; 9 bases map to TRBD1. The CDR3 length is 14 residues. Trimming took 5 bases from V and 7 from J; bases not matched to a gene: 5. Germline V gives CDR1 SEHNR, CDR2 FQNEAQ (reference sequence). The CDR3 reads CASSLGTGYGELFF. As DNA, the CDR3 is TGTGCCAGCAGCCTAGGGACAGGGTACGGGGAGCTGTTTTTT.

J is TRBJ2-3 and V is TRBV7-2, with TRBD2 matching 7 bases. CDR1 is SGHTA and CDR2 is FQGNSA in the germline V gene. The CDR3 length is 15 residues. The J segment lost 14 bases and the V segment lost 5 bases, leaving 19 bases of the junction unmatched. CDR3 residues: CASSQVAAGLAARYF. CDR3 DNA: TGTGCCAGCAGCCAAGTGGCAGCGGGACTGGCCGCGCGGTATTTT.

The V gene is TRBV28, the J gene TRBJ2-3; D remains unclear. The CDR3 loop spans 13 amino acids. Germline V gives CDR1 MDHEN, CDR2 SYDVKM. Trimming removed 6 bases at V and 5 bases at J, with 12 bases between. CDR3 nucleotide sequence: TGTGCCAGCAGGGAAGGTACAGTAGATACGCAGTATTTT. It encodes CASREGTVDTQYF.

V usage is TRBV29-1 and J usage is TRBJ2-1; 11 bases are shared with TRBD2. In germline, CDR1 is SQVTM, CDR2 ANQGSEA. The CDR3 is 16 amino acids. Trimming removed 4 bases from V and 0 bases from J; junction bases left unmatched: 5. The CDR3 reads CSVGSLAGGSYNEQFF. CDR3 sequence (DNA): TGCAGCGTTGGCTCTCTAGCGGGAGGCTCCTACAATGAGCAGTTCTTC.

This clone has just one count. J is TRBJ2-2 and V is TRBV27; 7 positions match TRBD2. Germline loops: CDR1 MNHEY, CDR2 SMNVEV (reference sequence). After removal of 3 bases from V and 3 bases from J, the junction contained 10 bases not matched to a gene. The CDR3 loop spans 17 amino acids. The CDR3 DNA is TGTGCCAGCAGTTTCGGTTTGGGGGGAGGGGACACCGGGGAGCTGTTTTTT. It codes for CASSFGLGGGDTGELFF.

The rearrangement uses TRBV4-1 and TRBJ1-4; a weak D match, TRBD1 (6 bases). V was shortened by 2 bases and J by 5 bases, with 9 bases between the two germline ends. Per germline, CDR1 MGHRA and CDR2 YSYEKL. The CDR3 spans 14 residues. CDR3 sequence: CASSQLQGNEKLFF. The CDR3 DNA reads TGCGCCAGCAGCCAATTGCAGGGGAATGAAAAACTGTTTTTT.

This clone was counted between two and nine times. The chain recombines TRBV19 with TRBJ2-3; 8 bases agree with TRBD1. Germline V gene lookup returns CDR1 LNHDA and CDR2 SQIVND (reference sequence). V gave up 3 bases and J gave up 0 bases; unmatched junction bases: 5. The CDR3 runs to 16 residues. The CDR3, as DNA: TGTGCCAGTAGTATTTACGGGACAGGAAGCACAGATACGCAGTATTTT. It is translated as CASSIYGTGSTDTQYF.

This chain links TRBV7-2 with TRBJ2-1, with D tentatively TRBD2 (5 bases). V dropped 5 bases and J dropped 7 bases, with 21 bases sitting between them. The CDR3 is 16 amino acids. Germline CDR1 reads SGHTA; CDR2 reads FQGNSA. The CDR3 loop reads CASSPRTSARENEQFF. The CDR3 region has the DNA TGTGCCAGCAGCCCACGCACGAGCGCGAGGGAAAATGAGCAGTTCTTC.

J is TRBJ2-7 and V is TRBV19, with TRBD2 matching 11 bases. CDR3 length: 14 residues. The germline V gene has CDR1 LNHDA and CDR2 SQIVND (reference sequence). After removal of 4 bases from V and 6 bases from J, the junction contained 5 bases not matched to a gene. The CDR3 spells CASSTLAGEGEQYF. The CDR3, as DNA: TGTGCCAGTAGTACACTAGCGGGAGAGGGCGAGCAGTACTTC.

This CDR3 is CASMGPLSGRAGRSTDTQYF. The CDR3, as DNA: TGTGCCAGCATGGGCCCCTTGAGCGGGAGGGCGGGGAGAAGCACAGATACGCAGTATTTT. The J gene is TRBJ2-3, the V gene TRBV28, with TRBD2 matching over 10 bases. This CDR3 is built from 20 residues. Germline V gene data show CDR1 as MDHEN and CDR2 as SYDVKM. V gave up 7 bases and J gave up 0 bases; unmatched junction bases: 19. The full variable domain, its missing parts supplied by reference TRBV28 and TRBJ2-3, is DVKVTQSSRYLVKRTGEKVFLECVQDMDHENMFWYRQDPGLGLRLIYFSYDVKMKEKGDIPEGYSVSREKKERFSLILESASTNQTSMYLCASMGPLSGRAGRSTDTQYFGPGTRLTVL.

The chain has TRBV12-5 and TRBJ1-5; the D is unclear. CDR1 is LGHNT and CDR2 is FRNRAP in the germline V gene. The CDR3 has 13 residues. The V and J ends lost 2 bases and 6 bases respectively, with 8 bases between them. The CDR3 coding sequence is TGTGCTAGTGGTTTGCTCTTTAGTCAGCCCCAGCATTTT. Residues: CASGLLFSQPQHF.

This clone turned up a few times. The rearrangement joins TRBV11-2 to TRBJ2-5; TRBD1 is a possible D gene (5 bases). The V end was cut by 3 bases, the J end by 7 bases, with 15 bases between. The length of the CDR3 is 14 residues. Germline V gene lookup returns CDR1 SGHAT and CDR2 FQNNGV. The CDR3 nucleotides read TGTGCCAGCAGCTTTGGGGCGGACAAGGGGACCCAGTACTTC. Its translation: CASSFGADKGTQYF.

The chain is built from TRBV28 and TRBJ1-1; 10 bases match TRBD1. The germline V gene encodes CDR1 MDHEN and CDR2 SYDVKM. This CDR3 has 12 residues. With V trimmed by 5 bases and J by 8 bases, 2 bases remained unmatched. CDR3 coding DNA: TGTGCCAGCAGTGGGACAGGGGAAGAAGCTTTCTTT. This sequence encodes CASSGTGEEAFF.

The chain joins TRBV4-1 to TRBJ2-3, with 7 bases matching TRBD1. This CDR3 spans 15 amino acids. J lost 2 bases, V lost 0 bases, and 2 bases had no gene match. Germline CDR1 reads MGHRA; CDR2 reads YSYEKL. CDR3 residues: CASSQETGNTDTQYF. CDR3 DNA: TGCGCCAGCAGCCAAGAGACAGGGAACACAGATACGCAGTATTTT.

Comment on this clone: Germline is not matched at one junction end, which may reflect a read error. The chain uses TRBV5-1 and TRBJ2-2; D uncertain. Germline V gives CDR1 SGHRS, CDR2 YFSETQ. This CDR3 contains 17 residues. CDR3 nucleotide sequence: TGCGCCAGCAGTTTGGGGATGAGGAACCCTAACACCGGGGAGCTGTTTTTT. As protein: CASSLGMRNPNTGELFF.

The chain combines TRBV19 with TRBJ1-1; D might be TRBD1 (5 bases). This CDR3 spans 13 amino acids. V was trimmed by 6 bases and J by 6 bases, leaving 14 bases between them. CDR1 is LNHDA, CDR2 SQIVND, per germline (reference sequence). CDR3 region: CASSRGGVAEAFF. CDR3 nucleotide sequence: TGTGCCAGTAGCCGCGGAGGGGTCGCTGAAGCTTTCTTT.

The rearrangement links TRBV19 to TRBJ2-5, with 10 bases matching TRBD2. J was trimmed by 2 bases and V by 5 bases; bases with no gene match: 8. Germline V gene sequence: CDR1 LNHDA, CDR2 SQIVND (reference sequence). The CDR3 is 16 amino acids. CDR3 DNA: TGTGCCAGTAGTTTGAATCTAGCGGGAGTTCAAGAGACCCAGTACTTC. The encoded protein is CASSLNLAGVQETQYF. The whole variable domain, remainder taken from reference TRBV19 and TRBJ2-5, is DGGITQSPKYLFRKEGQNVTLSCEQNLNHDAMYWYRQDPGQGLRLIYYSQIVNDFQKGDIAEGYSVSREKKESFPLTVTSAQKNPTAFYLCASSLNLAGVQETQYFGPGTRLLVL.

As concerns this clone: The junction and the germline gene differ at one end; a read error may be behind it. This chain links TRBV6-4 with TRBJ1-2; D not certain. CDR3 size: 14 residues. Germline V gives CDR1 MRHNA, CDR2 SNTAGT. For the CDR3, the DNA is TGTGCCAGCAGTGACTCGAATCAGGTTGGCCCACACCCCTTC. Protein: CASSDSNQVGPHPF.

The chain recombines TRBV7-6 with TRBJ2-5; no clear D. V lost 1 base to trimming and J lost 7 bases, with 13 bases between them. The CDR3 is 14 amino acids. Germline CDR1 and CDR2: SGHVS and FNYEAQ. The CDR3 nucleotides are TGTGCCAGCAGCTTAGACGCGCTGCCGTGGACCCAGTACTTC. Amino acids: CASSLDALPWTQYF.

DNA of the CDR3: TGTGCCAGCTCCAGGTACTATGGCTACACCTTC. Its protein is CASSRYYGYTF. This chain connects TRBV2 to TRBJ1-2; D is undetermined. Trimming shortened V by 8 bases and J by 3 bases, and 7 bases separated the two germline ends. Germline CDR1 is SNHLY and CDR2 is FYNNEI. The CDR3 runs to 11 residues.

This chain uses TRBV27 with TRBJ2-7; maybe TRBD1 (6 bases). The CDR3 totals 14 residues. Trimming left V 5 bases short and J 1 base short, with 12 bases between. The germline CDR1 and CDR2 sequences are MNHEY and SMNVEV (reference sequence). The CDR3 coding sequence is TGTGCCAGCAGTCCACGGACAGCATCCTACGAGCAGTACTTC. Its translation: CASSPRTASYEQYF.

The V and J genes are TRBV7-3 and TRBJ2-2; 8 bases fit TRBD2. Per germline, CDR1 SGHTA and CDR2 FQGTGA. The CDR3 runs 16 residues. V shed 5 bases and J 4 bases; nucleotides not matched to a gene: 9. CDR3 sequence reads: CASSPPSGRVTGELFF. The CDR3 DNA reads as TGTGCCAGCAGCCCACCCTCCGGGAGGGTCACCGGGGAGCTGTTTTTT.

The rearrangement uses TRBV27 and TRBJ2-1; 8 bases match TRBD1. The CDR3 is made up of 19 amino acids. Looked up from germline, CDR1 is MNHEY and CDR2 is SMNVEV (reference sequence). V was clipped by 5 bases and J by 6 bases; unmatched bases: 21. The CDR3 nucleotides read TGTGCCAGCAGTCTCATCTCCGCGACCGACAGGGGACTCTTCAATGAGCAGTTCTTC. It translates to CASSLISATDRGLFNEQFF.

This CDR3 reads CASSPGTAKNIQYF. The CDR3 DNA follows: TGTGCCAGCAGTCCCGGGACTGCGAAAAACATTCAGTACTTC. The chain recombines TRBV28 with TRBJ2-4; possible D gene TRBD2, 6 bases. V was shortened by 5 bases and J by 4 bases, with 12 bases between the two germline ends. This CDR3 has 14 amino acids. CDR1 MDHEN and CDR2 SYDVKM come from the germline V gene.

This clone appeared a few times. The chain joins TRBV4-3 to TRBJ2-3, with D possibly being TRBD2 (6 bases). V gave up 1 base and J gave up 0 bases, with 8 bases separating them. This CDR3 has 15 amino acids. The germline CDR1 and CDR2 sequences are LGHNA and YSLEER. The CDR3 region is CASSQGDFSTDTQYF. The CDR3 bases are TGCGCCAGCAGCCAAGGGGACTTTAGCACAGATACGCAGTATTTT.

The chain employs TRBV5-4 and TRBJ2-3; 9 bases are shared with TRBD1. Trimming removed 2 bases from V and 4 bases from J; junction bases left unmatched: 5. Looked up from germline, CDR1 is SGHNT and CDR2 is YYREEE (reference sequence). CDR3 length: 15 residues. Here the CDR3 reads CASSFPDRGADTQYF. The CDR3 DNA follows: TGTGCCAGCAGCTTCCCGGACAGGGGAGCAGATACGCAGTATTTT. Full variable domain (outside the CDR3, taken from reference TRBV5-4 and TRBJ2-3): ETGVTQSPTHLIKTRGQQVTLRCSSQSGHNTVSWYQQALGQGPQFIFQYYREEENGRGNFPPRFSGLQFPNYSSELNVNALELDDSALYLCASSFPDRGADTQYFGPGTRLTVL.

The CDR3 here is CASSQNLHFQGTNTEAFF. The CDR3 region has the DNA TGCGCCAGCAGCCAGAACCTCCACTTCCAGGGGACGAACACTGAAGCTTTCTTT. The chain couples TRBV4-3 to TRBJ1-1, with D perhaps matching TRBD1 (6 bases). The germline V gene has CDR1 LGHNA and CDR2 YSLEER. The V and J ends lost 3 bases and 1 base respectively, with 21 bases between them. This CDR3 comprises 18 residues.

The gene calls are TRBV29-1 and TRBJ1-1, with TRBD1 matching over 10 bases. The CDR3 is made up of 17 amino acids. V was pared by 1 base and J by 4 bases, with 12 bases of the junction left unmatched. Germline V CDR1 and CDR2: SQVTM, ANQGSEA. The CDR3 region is CSVEGGGTGEGGTEAFF. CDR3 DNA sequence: TGCAGCGTTGAAGGGGGGGGGACAGGGGAGGGAGGCACTGAAGCTTTCTTT.

This chain's CDR3 is CASSESLGQANTGELFF. The CDR3 bases are TGCGCCAGCAGTGAGTCATTAGGACAAGCGAACACCGGGGAGCTGTTTTTT. The chain recombines TRBV10-1 with TRBJ2-2; the D gene is possibly TRBD1 (5 bases). Germline CDR1 and CDR2: WNHNN and SYGVQD (reference sequence). The CDR3 is 17 amino acids. V was clipped by 0 bases and J by 0 bases, with 11 bases between them.

The CDR3 here is CASSQADTEAFF. CDR3 bases: TGCGCCAGCAGCCAAGCAGACACTGAAGCTTTCTTT. V and J are TRBV4-1 and TRBJ1-1; D is undetermined. Trimming shortened V by 1 base and J by 3 bases, and 3 bases separated the two germline ends. This CDR3 contains 12 residues. CDR1 and CDR2 (germline): MGHRA, YSYEKL.